The clone carrying this T cell receptor beta chain came up a few times. As yet, its antigen is unknown. Documented treatment: approximately 9-day PBMC culture with coronavirus spike peptide pools or control peptides (ViraFEST assay). PBMCs, plated at about 2.2 million per well, were grown in the presence of 10 IU/ml IL-2 and 8.5 to 10 ug/ml peptide pools. Sequencing of the DNA from cultured CD4+ T cells was carried out with the Oncomine TCR Beta short-read assay. Once CD4+ T cells had been cultured, genomic DNA was extracted from them. TCRdb re-called the PCR reads with MiXCR, one entry per CDR3 protein. The sample shows about 13,000 distinct CDR3 sequences, under 80% of them seen only once. This sample was taken from a study of vaccination and CD4 T cells after COVID-19. Study details: The makeup of the convalescents was six males and four females, two of them Hispanic. Post-COVID samples were collected a median approximately 100 days following diagnosis, spanning 35 to 161.

This clonotype originated in a human donor who had recovered from COVID-19. Input material: CD4+ T cells from blood, cultured in vitro.

Here the CDR3 reads CASSLSDTQYF. CDR3 sequence (DNA): TGTGCCAGCAGTTTATCAGATACGCAGTATTTT. The chain joins TRBV25-1 to TRBJ2-3; D gene ambiguous. From germline, CDR1 is MGHDK and CDR2 SYGVNS. CDR3 length equals 11 residues. V was clipped by 5 bases and J by 4 bases, with 4 bases between them.